The rows below give T cell receptor beta chains drawn from one sample of a study of CD8 T cells in Susac syndrome. Using its own MiXCR run on the immunoSEQ multiplex PCR reads, TCRdb lists one record per CDR3 protein. Of about 210,000 distinct CDR3 sequences listed, less than 95% are singletons. Sequencing was carried out using CD4+ T cells from PBMCs. The receptors stem from a human donor with Susac syndrome. Both conserved end residues are part of each CDR3. Each record gives: CDR3 protein, CDR3 DNA, D gene, CDR3 length, clone size, J gene, V gene. D genes are given only for firm matches. A clone size is listed for some rows: how often the clone was seen (once, few, many), or a class if it is expanded.

CDR3: CASSVDRDHGYTF; DNA: TGTGCCAGCAGTGTCGACAGGGACCATGGCTACACCTTC; D: TRBD1; length: 13; size: NA; J: TRBJ1-2; V: TRBV7-3
CDR3: CASSVTGEPGNTIYF; DNA: TGTGCCAGCAGCGTCACAGGGGAACCTGGAAACACCATATATTTT; D: TRBD1; length: 15; size: NA; J: TRBJ1-3; V: TRBV9
CDR3: CASSPRIVFVQETQYF; DNA: TGTGCCAGCAGCCCAAGGATAGTTTTCGTTCAAGAGACCCAGTACTTC; D: NA; length: 16; size: NA; J: TRBJ2-5; V: TRBV7-8
CDR3: CASSQLRTSSYEQYF; DNA: TGTGCCAGCAGCCAATTGCGGACTAGCTCCTACGAGCAGTACTTC; D: TRBD2; length: 15; size: once; J: TRBJ2-7; V: TRBV3-1
CDR3: CASSPRSLAGGINEQFF; DNA: TGTGCCAGCAGCCCACGGTCCCTAGCGGGGGGGATCAATGAGCAGTTCTTC; D: TRBD2; length: 17; size: NA; J: TRBJ2-1; V: TRBV4-2
CDR3: CASARDSVNQPQHF; DNA: TGTGCCAGCGCCCGGGACAGTGTCAATCAGCCCCAGCATTTT; D: TRBD1; length: 14; size: NA; J: TRBJ1-5; V: TRBV28
CDR3: CASSLNRVSNEQYF; DNA: TGTGCCAGCAGCCTAAACAGGGTCTCGAATGAGCAGTACTTC; D: NA; length: 14; size: NA; J: TRBJ2-7; V: TRBV7-2
CDR3: CSAAGRLAGRGGTQYF; DNA: TGCAGTGCCGCAGGGAGGCTAGCGGGGAGGGGCGGTACGCAGTATTTT; D: TRBD2; length: 16; size: NA; J: TRBJ2-3; V: TRBV20-1
CDR3: CASSYGTREKLFF; DNA: TGTGCCAGCAGTTACGGCACAAGGGAAAAACTGTTTTTT; D: NA; length: 13; size: NA; J: TRBJ1-4; V: TRBV6-5
CDR3: CASSQDGTSGGRQETQYF; DNA: TGTGCCAGCAGCCAAGACGGGACTAGCGGGGGAAGGCAAGAGACCCAGTACTTC; D: TRBD2; length: 18; size: NA; J: TRBJ2-5; V: TRBV3-1
CDR3: CASSVFSTSVSSYNEQFF; DNA: TGTGCCAGCAGCGTATTTTCCACTAGCGTGAGCTCCTACAATGAGCAGTTCTTC; D: TRBD2; length: 18; size: NA; J: TRBJ2-1; V: TRBV9
CDR3: CASSQNAGYYEQYF; DNA: TGTGCCAGCAGCCAAAACGCGGGCTACTACGAGCAGTACTTC; D: NA; length: 14; size: NA; J: TRBJ2-7; V: TRBV14
CDR3: CASSTEPPTYEQYF; DNA: TGTGCCAGTAGTACCGAACCCCCTACCTACGAGCAGTACTTC; D: NA; length: 14; size: NA; J: TRBJ2-7; V: TRBV19
CDR3: CASRPDRDYGYTF; DNA: TGTGCCAGTAGACCCGACAGGGACTATGGCTACACCTTC; D: TRBD1; length: 13; size: few; J: TRBJ1-2; V: TRBV19
CDR3: CSVEEGGNQPQHF; DNA: TGCAGCGTTGAAGAAGGCGGGAATCAGCCCCAGCATTTT; D: NA; length: 13; size: NA; J: TRBJ1-5; V: TRBV29-1